Sequencing of this T cell receptor beta chain was carried out in a study of blood T cell repertoires in COVID-19. The method was immunoSEQ multiplex PCR; TCRdb's version includes in-frame clones alone and lacks a portion of them. The sample holds 250,000 to 300,000 clones, around 83% seen once. CDR1 LNHNV and CDR2 YYDKDF come from the germline V gene (reference sequence). This CDR3 spans 14 amino acids. V was clipped by 1 base and J by 9 bases, with 13 bases between them. Material: peripheral blood. The chain has TRBV15 and TRBJ2-1; possibly TRBD2 for D (6 bases). This clonotype originated in an elderly man with acute or convalescent COVID-19. The chain's CDR3 is CATSRVGGIIEQFF. In DNA form, the CDR3 reads TGTGCCACCAGCAGAGTGGGGGGAATCATTGAGCAGTTCTTC.